A single sample gave rise to the 32 T cell receptor beta chains below, sequenced in a study of PD-1 blockade in classical Hodgkin lymphoma. Relapses following autologous stem cell transplantation were seen in all patients, with brentuximab vedotin exposure varying. TCRdb keeps only in-frame clones here, not all; method: immunoSEQ multiplex PCR. The sample holds approximately 90,000 clones, about 93% seen once. The sample in question was peripheral blood mononuclear cells (PBMCs), obtained before the second cycle of nivolumab. Source of these receptors: a human donor with classical Hodgkin lymphoma.

The CDR3 is CASKPGIGELFF. The CDR3 nucleotides read TGCGCCAGCAAACCCGGCATCGGGGAGCTGTTTTTT. The chain uses TRBV10-2 and TRBJ2-2, with no clear D. The length of the CDR3 is 12 residues. The germline V gene encodes CDR1 WSHSY and CDR2 SAAADI. V was cut by 7 bases and J by 7 bases, with 10 bases left in between.

As DNA, the CDR3 is TGCGCCAGCAGCTTGGACAGGGTGTCCTACAATGAGCAGTTCTTC. This sequence encodes CASSLDRVSYNEQFF. The V and J genes are TRBV5-1 and TRBJ2-1; perhaps TRBD1 as D (6 bases). Trimming left V 0 bases short and J 1 base short, with 8 bases between. This CDR3 is built from 15 residues. Per germline, CDR1 SGHRS and CDR2 YFSETQ.

This rearrangement joins TRBV5-4 to TRBJ1-2; D gene unclear. The CDR3 is 14 amino acids. The V and J ends lost 3 bases and 0 bases respectively, with 9 bases between them. Germline V CDR1 and CDR2: SGHNT, YYREEE (reference sequence). CDR3 in amino acids: CASSSAPTNYGYTF. The CDR3 DNA is TGTGCCAGCAGCTCCGCACCCACTAACTATGGCTACACCTTC. The whole variable domain, remainder taken from reference TRBV5-4 and TRBJ1-2, is ETGVTQSPTHLIKTRGQQVTLRCSSQSGHNTVSWYQQALGQGPQFIFQYYREEENGRGNFPPRFSGLQFPNYSSELNVNALELDDSALYLCASSSAPTNYGYTFGSGTRLTVV.

This chain connects TRBV30 to TRBJ2-1, with 8 nucleotides matching TRBD1. The CDR3 contains 15 residues. CDR1 is GTSNPN, CDR2 SVGIG, per germline (reference sequence). Losses at the gene ends were 4 bases for V and 9 bases for J; bases not matched to a gene: 14. CDR3 coding DNA: TGTGCCTGGATCGACGGTCGGACAGGGTGGGGTGAGCAGTTCTTC. This sequence encodes CAWIDGRTGWGEQFF.

J is TRBJ2-5 and V is TRBV9; possible D gene TRBD2, 5 bases. The CDR3 loop spans 14 amino acids. Germline V gene sequence: CDR1 SGDLS, CDR2 YYNGEE. Trimming removed 0 bases at V and 5 bases at J, with 11 bases between. CDR3 nucleotides: TGTGCCAGCAGCGTAGGAGGGAGTTCGGAGACCCAGTACTTC. Translation gives CASSVGGSSETQYF.

The rearrangement uses TRBV5-8 and TRBJ2-1, with D possibly TRBD2 on 5 matching bases. V was pared by 3 bases and J by 7 bases, with 14 bases between. Germline CDR1 and CDR2: SGHTS and YDEGEE. The CDR3 consists of 14 residues. The CDR3 spells CASSSKGRGNEQFF. The DNA of the CDR3 is TGTGCCAGCAGCTCCAAAGGTCGGGGAAATGAGCAGTTCTTC.

This clone was found a few times. The chain has TRBV30 and TRBJ1-1, with no clear D. The CDR3 sequence is 13 residues long. V lost 7 bases to trimming and J lost 1 base, with 13 bases between them. CDR1 and CDR2 (germline): GTSNPN, SVGIG (reference sequence). The chain's CDR3 is CASADGTNTEAFF. In nucleotides, the CDR3 is TGTGCCTCGGCGGACGGTACGAACACTGAAGCTTTCTTT.

This clone was seen a handful of times. The gene calls are TRBV4-1 and TRBJ1-1; D is unresolved. The CDR3 has 14 amino acids. In germline, CDR1 is MGHRA, CDR2 YSYEKL. V was trimmed by 5 bases and J by 0 bases, leaving 10 bases between them. The CDR3: CASSDHGMNTEAFF. DNA of the CDR3: TGCGCCAGCAGCGATCACGGGATGAACACTGAAGCTTTCTTT.

The V and J genes are TRBV10-3 and TRBJ2-7, with D possibly being TRBD2 (6 bases). This CDR3 is 14 amino acids long. V was trimmed by 5 bases and J by 6 bases, leaving 17 bases between them. Germline CDR1 reads ENHRY; CDR2 reads SYGVKD. The CDR3 reads CAISPREGAGEQYF. In DNA form, the CDR3 reads TGTGCCATCAGTCCGCGGGAAGGGGCCGGCGAGCAGTACTTC.

The gene calls are TRBV27 and TRBJ1-2; 9 bases line up with TRBD1. Germline V gives CDR1 MNHEY, CDR2 SMNVEV (reference sequence). Trimming removed 8 bases from V and 5 bases from J; junction bases left unmatched: 3. This CDR3 comprises 12 residues. CDR3 bases: TGTGCCAGCGGGACAGGGTCATATGGCTACACCTTC. Translating gives CASGTGSYGYTF.

The chain has TRBV19 and TRBJ1-1; TRBD1 is a possible D gene (6 bases). V dropped 6 bases and J dropped 4 bases, with 12 bases sitting between them. The CDR3 runs 13 residues. The germline CDR1 and CDR2 sequences are LNHDA and SQIVND (reference sequence). The CDR3 reads CASSIQGSTEAFF. The DNA of the CDR3 is TGTGCCAGTAGCATACAGGGTTCCACTGAAGCTTTCTTT.

The chain employs TRBV28 and TRBJ1-1, with D perhaps TRBD1 (6 bases). CDR1 and CDR2 from the germline V gene are MDHEN and SYDVKM. The V and J ends lost 4 bases and 2 bases respectively, with 11 bases between them. The CDR3 length is 14 residues. CDR3 amino acids: CASSSGTQNTEAFF. The CDR3 DNA sequence: TGTGCCAGCAGTTCCGGGACACAAAACACTGAAGCTTTCTTT.

This chain connects TRBV12-1 to TRBJ2-3; no check of the table's D call, TRBD2, against the DNA was made. TRBV12-1 is a known pseudogene. This CDR3 is 19 amino acids long. The CDR3 region has the DNA TGTGCCAGCAGTGGCGGGACTAGCGGGAGCAGCAAGACCACAGATACGCAGTATTTT. The encoded protein is CASSGGTSGSSKTTDTQYF.

V and J are TRBV6-1 and TRBJ2-7; 12 bases map to TRBD2. The V gene end was trimmed by 4 bases and the J gene end by 9 bases; junction bases not matched to a gene: 7. Germline loops: CDR1 MNHNS, CDR2 SASEGT. The CDR3 spans 14 residues. Here the CDR3 reads CASSVASGRAWQYF. The CDR3 DNA follows: TGTGCCAGCAGTGTGGCTAGCGGGAGGGCTTGGCAGTACTTC.

The chain joins TRBV9 to TRBJ2-1, with D hard to call. CDR1 is SGDLS, CDR2 YYNGEE, per germline. The length of the CDR3 is 13 residues. V was clipped by 2 bases and J by 6 bases, with 9 bases between them. CDR3 in DNA: TGTGCCAGCAGCGTTGGGATTGTCAATGAGCAGTTCTTC. It translates to CASSVGIVNEQFF.

The V and J genes are TRBV2 and TRBJ1-1, with D uncertain. V gave up 10 bases and J gave up 11 bases, with 14 bases separating them. There are 10 residues in the CDR3. Looked up from germline, CDR1 is SNHLY and CDR2 is FYNNEI. The chain's CDR3 is CATHTPQAFF. In nucleotides, the CDR3 is TGTGCCACCCACACTCCCCAGGCTTTCTTT. Full variable domain (outside the CDR3, taken from reference TRBV2 and TRBJ1-1): EPEVTQTPSHQVTQMGQEVILRCVPISNHLYFYWYRQILGQKVEFLVSFYNNEISEKSEIFDDQFSVERPDGSNFTLKIRSTKLEDSAMYFCATHTPQAFFGQGTRLTVV.

The rearrangement joins TRBV18 to TRBJ2-4; 9 bases are shared with TRBD1. Germline V CDR1 and CDR2: KGHSH, LQKENI. V was pared by 3 bases and J by 8 bases, with 8 bases of the junction left unmatched. CDR3 size: 15 residues. Here the CDR3 reads CASSPGTGIRDIQYF. CDR3 sequence (DNA): TGTGCCAGCTCACCGGGGACAGGGATTAGAGACATTCAGTACTTC. The whole variable domain, filled in from reference TRBV18 and TRBJ2-4, reads NAGVMQNPRHLVRRRGQEARLRCSPMKGHSHVYWYRQLPEEGLKFMVYLQKENIIDESGMPKERFSAEFPKEGPSILRIQQVVRGDSAAYFCASSPGTGIRDIQYFGAGTRLSVL.

This chain connects TRBV27 to TRBJ1-4; D is unresolved. This CDR3 contains 15 residues. Trimming removed 4 bases at V and 8 bases at J, with 17 bases between. Per germline, CDR1 MNHEY and CDR2 SMNVEV (reference sequence). The CDR3 nucleotides read TGTGCCAGCAGTTCCCCCCGGACCGATCACGAAAAACTGTTTTTT. Its translation is CASSSPRTDHEKLFF.

This chain connects TRBV7-9 to TRBJ2-3; D may be TRBD1 (6 bases). The CDR3 runs to 15 residues. Deletions cut 7 bases from V and 2 bases from J, with 16 bases between. The V gene's germline CDR1 is SEHNR and CDR2 FQNEAQ (reference sequence). CDR3 residues: CASNDWTDNTDTQYF. CDR3 DNA: TGTGCCAGCAACGATTGGACAGACAACACAGATACGCAGTATTTT.

Only one count was recorded for this clone. The V and J genes are TRBV28 and TRBJ1-1; perhaps TRBD1 as D (5 bases). CDR1 is MDHEN, CDR2 SYDVKM, per germline. Trimming removed 1 base from V and 6 bases from J, with 15 bases in between. This CDR3 is built from 15 residues. This CDR3 is CASSLFFGRESEAFF. The CDR3, as DNA: TGTGCCAGCAGTTTATTTTTCGGCAGGGAGTCTGAAGCTTTCTTT.

The chain links TRBV11-2 to TRBJ2-7; D is unresolved. This CDR3 contains 16 residues. V dropped 0 bases and J dropped 3 bases, with 15 bases sitting between them. CDR1 is SGHAT, CDR2 FQNNGV, per germline. The CDR3 sequence: CASSLDSRLRSYEQYF. In DNA, the CDR3 is TGTGCCAGCAGCTTAGATTCGAGACTCAGGAGCTACGAGCAGTACTTC.

CDR3 in DNA: TGTGCCAGCAGTCCCTCGTTTACCTACGAGCAGTACTTC. This translates into CASSPSFTYEQYF. The rearrangement links TRBV27 to TRBJ2-7; D remains unclear. The CDR3 spans 13 residues. Trimming left V 5 bases short and J 2 bases short, with 10 bases between. Germline values: CDR1 MNHEY, CDR2 SMNVEV (reference sequence).

This clone was recorded only once. The V and J genes are TRBV11-2 and TRBJ1-1; 9 nucleotides align to TRBD1. V dropped 0 bases and J dropped 9; count of bases not matched to a gene: 2. CDR3 length: 13 residues. Germline CDR1 and CDR2: SGHAT and FQNNGV. The DNA for the CDR3 is TGTGCCAGCAGCTTAGATGGGACAGGGCAAGCTTTCTTT. This gives the protein CASSLDGTGQAFF.

The chain's CDR3 is CASSRTPDGYTF. DNA of the CDR3: TGTGCCAGCAGTCGGACGCCAGATGGCTACACCTTC. The rearrangement links TRBV2 to TRBJ1-2; no clear D. There are 12 residues in the CDR3. CDR1 is SNHLY, CDR2 FYNNEI, per germline. V was cut by 5 bases and J by 6 bases, with 10 bases left in between.

V gene TRBV7-2 combines with J gene TRBJ2-1; no firm D call. CDR1 is SGHTA, CDR2 FQGNSA, per germline. The CDR3 runs 15 residues. The V end was cut by 5 bases, the J end by 0 bases, with 11 bases between. The CDR3 sequence: CASSPQLSSYNEQFF. The CDR3 region has the DNA TGTGCCAGCAGCCCCCAACTAAGCTCCTACAATGAGCAGTTCTTC.

The chain employs TRBV5-1 and TRBJ2-7; D is unresolved. V was trimmed by 1 base and J by 1 base, leaving 9 bases between them. CDR3 length: 14 residues. CDR1 and CDR2 (germline): SGHRS, YFSETQ. CDR3 DNA sequence: TGCGCCAGCAGCTTGCGTTCACCTTCCTACGAGCAGTACTTC. It yields the protein CASSLRSPSYEQYF.

The rearrangement links TRBV6-1 to TRBJ1-1; maybe TRBD1 (6 bases). The CDR3 is made up of 15 amino acids. Trimming stripped 4 bases from V and 4 bases from J, with 16 bases between. CDR1 is MNHNS and CDR2 is SASEGT in the germline V gene. The CDR3 loop reads CASSGRMGAFTEAFF. DNA of the CDR3: TGTGCCAGCAGTGGCCGTATGGGGGCGTTCACTGAAGCTTTCTTT.

J is TRBJ2-7 and V is TRBV28; 7 nucleotides agree with TRBD1. J gave up 3 bases and V 6 bases, and 5 bases lay outside the gene matches. Germline assignment: CDR1 MDHEN and CDR2 SYDVKM. This CDR3 contains 13 residues. The CDR3 loop reads CASRMGQNYEQYF. CDR3 nucleotides: TGTGCCAGCAGAATGGGACAGAACTACGAGCAGTACTTC.

The sample holds one count of this clone. The chain is built from TRBV28 and TRBJ1-3; a possible D gene is TRBD1 (6 bases). Trimming left V 3 bases short and J 8 bases short, with 17 bases between. The length of the CDR3 is 15 residues. From germline, CDR1 is MDHEN and CDR2 SYDVKM. CDR3 sequence (DNA): TGTGCCAGCAGTTTTATGGGGGCGCAGTCGTACACCATATATTTT. This encodes CASSFMGAQSYTIYF. The entire variable domain, with the rest obtained from reference TRBV28 and TRBJ1-3, is as follows: DVKVTQSSRYLVKRTGEKVFLECVQDMDHENMFWYRQDPGLGLRLIYFSYDVKMKEKGDIPEGYSVSREKKERFSLILESASTNQTSMYLCASSFMGAQSYTIYFGEGSWLTVV.

The rearrangement joins TRBV11-2 to TRBJ1-4; 8 nucleotides match TRBD1. Unmatched junction bases numbered 6, after V lost 1 base and J lost 5 bases. This CDR3 spans 16 amino acids. CDR1 is SGHAT, CDR2 FQNNGV, per germline. CDR3 DNA sequence: TGTGCCAGCAGCTTAGGACAGGGGCCGTTAAATGAAAAACTGTTTTTT. As protein: CASSLGQGPLNEKLFF.

This chain's CDR3 is CASSPRPTDTEAFF. As DNA, the CDR3 is TGTGCCAGCTCACCCAGACCGACAGACACTGAAGCTTTCTTT. V usage is TRBV18 and J usage is TRBJ1-1, with D possibly being TRBD1 (5 bases). With 3 bases removed from V and 3 bases from J, the gap between germline ends came to 11 bases. Looked up from germline, CDR1 is KGHSH and CDR2 is LQKENI. The CDR3 runs 14 residues.

The chain's CDR3 is CASSLGQGGWTDTQYF. CDR3 DNA: TGTGCCAGCAGCTTAGGGCAGGGTGGGTGGACAGATACGCAGTATTTT. This chain links TRBV7-3 with TRBJ2-3; possible D gene TRBD1, 5 bases. The CDR3 has 16 residues. The germline V and J ends were trimmed by 2 bases and 3 bases, with 15 bases remaining between them. Germline V gene data show CDR1 as SGHTA and CDR2 as FQGTGA.